These 30 T cell receptor beta chains originate from one sample sequenced in a study of blood T cell repertoires in COVID-19. TCRdb's copy holds only in-frame clones and misses some; the assay was immunoSEQ multiplex PCR. The sample has approximately 300,000 clones, just over 85% seen once. The sequencing input was PBMCs or T cells enriched from blood (not recorded which). The receptors were gathered from a man younger than 45 who had recovered from COVID-19.

A few counts support this clone. The gene calls are TRBV23-1 and TRBJ1-3; D remains ambiguous. TRBV23-1 is flagged as an ORF with uncertain function. V was pared by 8 bases and J by 0 bases, with 14 bases between. There are 15 residues in the CDR3. DNA of the CDR3: TGCGCCAGCGGCTTAGAGGGTTACTCTGGAAACACCATATATTTT. As protein: CASGLEGYSGNTIYF.

The J gene is TRBJ1-2, the V gene TRBV12-3 or TRBV12-4, with a possible D match to TRBD1 (5 bases). V dropped 5 bases and J dropped 5 bases, with 12 bases sitting between them. The CDR3 has 13 amino acids. DNA of the CDR3: TGTGCCAGCAGTCCCGACAGCTTTTATGGCTACACCTTC. Protein sequence: CASSPDSFYGYTF.

The rearrangement links TRBV7-6 to TRBJ1-1, with D perhaps TRBD1 (6 bases). Looked up from germline, CDR1 is SGHVS and CDR2 is FNYEAQ. The CDR3 sequence is 13 residues long. V lost 6 bases to trimming and J lost 1 base, with 9 bases between them. CDR3 region: CASRGQPNTEAFF. The CDR3 DNA follows: TGTGCCAGCAGAGGACAGCCGAACACTGAAGCTTTCTTT.

The rearrangement joins TRBV11-3 to TRBJ2-4, with TRBD1 as a possible D gene (5 bases). V shed 6 bases and J shed 6 bases, with 15 bases lying between them. The CDR3 is 14 residues long. CDR1 and CDR2 (germline): SGHNT, YENEEA. The CDR3 region has the DNA TGTGCCAGCAGTCCAACATCGACAGTAAACATTCAGTACTTC. Translation: CASSPTSTVNIQYF. The entire variable domain, with the rest obtained from reference TRBV11-3 and TRBJ2-4, is as follows: EAGVVQSPRYKIIEKKQPVAFWCNPISGHNTLYWYLQNLGQGPELLIRYENEEAVDDSQLPKDRFSAERLKGVDSTLKIQPAELGDSAVYLCASSPTSTVNIQYFGAGTRLSVL.

The chain links TRBV5-1 to TRBJ1-2; weak D call: TRBD1 (6 bases). This CDR3 contains 15 residues. V was trimmed by 0 bases and J by 6 bases, leaving 15 bases between them. Germline loops: CDR1 SGHRS, CDR2 YFSETQ. CDR3 in amino acids: CASSLGMGKGDGYTF. The CDR3 DNA reads TGCGCCAGCAGCTTGGGGATGGGAAAGGGGGATGGCTACACCTTC.

This clone has a single count. The gene calls are TRBV28 and TRBJ1-3; TRBD1 is a possible D gene (6 bases). The length of the CDR3 is 14 residues. The V end lost 6 bases, the J end lost 2 bases, and 11 bases lay between the germline ends. Germline V gives CDR1 MDHEN, CDR2 SYDVKM. CDR3 sequence: CASSLDRTGNTIYF. In DNA form, the CDR3 reads TGTGCCAGCAGCCTCGACAGGACTGGAAACACCATATATTTT.

The table lists this clone with a few counts. Written as DNA, the CDR3 is TGTGCCAGCAGATTGGGACAGGCTAACTATGGCTACACCTTC. Translated: CASRLGQANYGYTF. V is TRBV2 and J is TRBJ1-2; 8 bases match TRBD1. Unmatched junction bases numbered 3, after V lost 6 bases and J lost 0 bases. The CDR3 runs to 14 residues. Germline CDR1 and CDR2: SNHLY and FYNNEI.

The chain combines TRBV14 with TRBJ2-7, with a tentative D call TRBD1 (6 bases). CDR1 SGHDN and CDR2 FVKESK come from the germline V gene. CDR3 length equals 15 residues. The V gene lost 3 bases and the J gene lost 2 bases, with 14 bases spanning the gap. In nucleotides, the CDR3 is TGTGCCAGCAGCCAGGCGCGAGGGGGTACCTACGAGCAGTACTTC. Translating it yields CASSQARGGTYEQYF.

V gene TRBV7-2 combines with J gene TRBJ1-2; TRBD1 is a possible D gene (5 bases). Germline V gene lookup returns CDR1 SGHTA and CDR2 FQGNSA. V was cut by 1 base and J by 5 bases, with 14 bases left in between. CDR3 length: 15 amino acids. The CDR3 DNA sequence: TGTGCCAGCAGCTTAGATGGGGGGTCCTTATATGGCTACACCTTC. It specifies CASSLDGGSLYGYTF. Full variable domain (remainder filled in from reference TRBV7-2 and TRBJ1-2): GAGVSQSPSNKVTEKGKDVELRCDPISGHTALYWYRQSLGQGLEFLIYFQGNSAPDKSGLPSDRFSAERTGGSVSTLTIQRTQQEDSAVYLCASSLDGGSLYGYTFGSGTRLTVV.

This chain connects TRBV28 to TRBJ2-7; 9 nucleotides line up with TRBD1. From germline, CDR1 is MDHEN and CDR2 SYDVKM. V shed 8 bases, J shed 4 bases, and the junction held 6 bases outside the gene matches. This CDR3 is built from 13 residues. The CDR3 region has the DNA TGTGCCAGCGAGGACAGGGGTCGGTACGAGCAGTACTTC. It encodes CASEDRGRYEQYF.

This chain connects TRBV11-2 to TRBJ2-1, with D perhaps TRBD1 (6 bases). Germline V gene data show CDR1 as SGHAT and CDR2 as FQNNGV. The V end lost 1 base, the J end lost 1 base, and 17 bases lay between the germline ends. CDR3 length: 18 amino acids. The CDR3 loop reads CASSLGPQQGGSYNEQFF. The CDR3 nucleotides are TGTGCCAGCAGCTTAGGCCCCCAACAGGGCGGGTCCTACAATGAGCAGTTCTTC.

The chain is built from TRBV11-2 and TRBJ2-7; D perhaps matches TRBD1 (6 bases). The length of the CDR3 is 13 residues. CDR1 is SGHAT and CDR2 is FQNNGV in the germline V gene. V was pared by 5 bases and J by 2 bases, with 10 bases between. In DNA form, the CDR3 reads TGTGCCAGCAGCCTCGACAGGACCTACGAGCAGTACTTC. This translates into CASSLDRTYEQYF. Based on the CDR3 plus reference TRBV11-2 and TRBJ2-7, the full variable domain is EAGVAQSPRYKIIEKRQSVAFWCNPISGHATLYWYQQILGQGPKLLIQFQNNGVVDDSQLPKDRFSAERLKGVDSTLKIQPAKLEDSAVYLCASSLDRTYEQYFGPGTRLTVT.

This clone was seen once. This chain links TRBV27 with TRBJ2-3; 7 nucleotides line up with TRBD2. CDR1 MNHEY and CDR2 SMNVEV come from the germline V gene (reference sequence). V lost 2 bases, J lost 0 bases, and 2 bases stayed unmatched. This CDR3 is built from 15 residues. The CDR3 coding sequence is TGTGCCAGCAGTTTAGCGGGAGCTAGCACAGATACGCAGTATTTT. Translated, it gives CASSLAGASTDTQYF.

The chain employs TRBV3-1 (or the pseudogene TRBV3-2) and TRBJ1-1; D is unresolved. The CDR3 runs 15 residues. Trimming took off 4 bases at V and 5 bases at J, with 17 bases between the two ends. Per germline, CDR1 LGHDT and CDR2 YNNKEL (reference sequence). CDR3 sequence reads: CASSPLIERETEAFF. In nucleotides, the CDR3 is TGTGCCAGCAGCCCCCTGATCGAAAGAGAAACTGAAGCTTTCTTT.

This clone was seen only a few times. The chain recombines TRBV2 with TRBJ2-3; 10 nucleotides line up with TRBD2. The CDR3 is made up of 15 amino acids. The junction had 4 bases not matched to a gene; V was cut back by 6 bases and J by 1 base. Germline V CDR1 and CDR2: SNHLY, FYNNEI. This CDR3 reads CASRERGGRTDTQYF. CDR3 coding DNA: TGTGCCAGCAGAGAGCGGGGGGGGCGCACAGATACGCAGTATTTT.

The J gene is TRBJ1-2, the V gene TRBV6-1; D remains ambiguous. In germline, CDR1 is MNHNS, CDR2 SASEGT. The CDR3 length is 15 residues. With 2 bases removed from V and 0 bases from J, the gap between germline ends came to 10 bases. For the CDR3, the DNA is TGTGCCAGCAGTGAATACAGAGGGTCTAACTATGGCTACACCTTC. It yields the protein CASSEYRGSNYGYTF.

DNA of the CDR3: TGTGCCAGCAGCCCCGTAGCGGGGGGGGCCGAGGGCCAGTACTTC. This encodes CASSPVAGGAEGQYF. This sequence joins TRBV5-6 and TRBJ2-5; TRBD2 matches 11 bases. The CDR3 consists of 15 residues. The V and J ends lost 4 bases and 10 bases, in that order; junction bases with no gene match: 12. Germline CDR1 and CDR2: SGHDT and YYEEEE.

The chain uses TRBV5-6 and TRBJ2-3; TRBD1 is a possible D gene (5 bases). CDR1 and CDR2 from the germline V gene are SGHDT and YYEEEE. The V end was cut by 4 bases, the J end by 4 bases, with 16 bases between. CDR3 length: 15 amino acids. The CDR3 here is CASSPVIGASDTQYF. The CDR3 DNA reads as TGTGCCAGCAGCCCAGTCATTGGGGCTTCAGATACGCAGTATTTT.

The CDR3 protein is CASTLNQETQYF. The CDR3 nucleotides read TGCGCCAGCACCCTTAACCAAGAGACCCAGTACTTC. The chain links TRBV5-1 to TRBJ2-5; D call uncertain. Germline lookup yields CDR1 SGHRS and CDR2 YFSETQ. This CDR3 contains 12 residues. Trimming left V 6 bases short and J 0 bases short, with 6 bases between.

This chain joins TRBV11-1 and TRBJ2-2, with TRBD1 identical over 9 bases. J gave up 1 base and V 5 bases, and 5 bases lay outside the gene matches. The CDR3 consists of 16 residues. From germline, CDR1 is SGHAT and CDR2 FQDESV (reference sequence). CDR3: CASSLGTGRNTGELFF. The CDR3 DNA reads as TGTGCCAGCAGCCTAGGGACAGGGCGGAACACCGGGGAGCTGTTTTTT.

The chain couples TRBV18 to TRBJ2-5; 10 bases are a match to TRBD2. The CDR3 is 19 amino acids. V trimming: 0 bases; J trimming: 3 bases; junction bases outside the gene matches: 13. Germline CDR1 and CDR2: KGHSH and LQKENI. The chain's CDR3 is CASSPPALGLAGVKETQYF. CDR3 coding DNA: TGTGCCAGCTCACCACCGGCGTTGGGGCTAGCGGGAGTGAAAGAGACCCAGTACTTC.

Of note for this clone: Other DNA sequences in this sample translate to the same CDR3. CDR3 sequence (DNA): TGTGCCAGCAGCTTGGACCGTACGGGGGGCTACACCTTC. This codes for CASSLDRTGGYTF. The chain couples TRBV7-8 to TRBJ1-2; D remains unclear. The V gene's germline CDR1 is SGHVS and CDR2 FQNEAQ. The CDR3 spans 13 residues. Trimming left V 3 bases short and J 8 bases short, with 13 bases between.

The gene calls are TRBV25-1 and TRBJ2-7; TRBD1 matches at 12 bases. V trimming: 1 base; J trimming: 9 bases; junction bases outside the gene matches: 4. Germline CDR1 reads MGHDK; CDR2 reads SYGVNS. CDR3 length: 14 amino acids. The CDR3 loop reads CASSESGTGGLQYF. In DNA, the CDR3 is TGTGCCAGCAGTGAATCGGGGACAGGGGGCTTGCAGTACTTC.

The V and J genes are TRBV30 and TRBJ1-4, with TRBD1 matching 7 bases. The CDR3 length is 14 residues. J gave up 5 bases and V 5 bases, and 8 bases lay outside the gene matches. CDR1 and CDR2 from the germline V gene are GTSNPN and SVGIG (reference sequence). In DNA, the CDR3 is TGTGCCTGGTCTACAGGGGTAACAAATGAAAAACTGTTTTTT. Translated: CAWSTGVTNEKLFF.

This sequence joins TRBV3-1 (or the pseudogene TRBV3-2) and TRBJ2-7, with D unresolved. V was cut by 4 bases and J by 2 bases, with 15 bases left in between. The CDR3 covers 15 residues. Germline loops: CDR1 LGHDT, CDR2 YNNKEL (reference sequence). The CDR3 spells CASSPAPSPTYEQYF. The CDR3 DNA reads as TGTGCCAGCAGCCCTGCGCCTAGTCCGACCTACGAGCAGTACTTC.

The chain couples TRBV11-2 to TRBJ2-7; perhaps TRBD2 as D (6 bases). The CDR3 is 13 amino acids. The germline V gene encodes CDR1 SGHAT and CDR2 FQNNGV. V was trimmed by 7 bases and J by 5 bases, leaving 15 bases between them. CDR3 region: CASTFLAGNEQYF. The CDR3 DNA reads as TGTGCCAGCACCTTCTTGGCGGGGAACGAGCAGTACTTC.

In its sample, this clone was seen once. This chain links TRBV27 with TRBJ2-1; D gene uncertain. V lost 0 bases, J lost 7 bases, and 10 bases lay in between. Germline CDR1 reads MNHEY; CDR2 reads SMNVEV (reference sequence). The CDR3 consists of 14 residues. The DNA of the CDR3 is TGTGCCAGCAGTTTATCGATAAACTGGAATGAGCAGTTCTTC. It specifies CASSLSINWNEQFF.

The V call is TRBV7-6, the J call TRBJ2-1, with D hard to call. Per germline, CDR1 SGHVS and CDR2 FNYEAQ. This CDR3 region has 13 residues. V was trimmed by 0 bases and J by 5 bases, leaving 5 bases between them. In nucleotides, the CDR3 is TGTGCCAGCAGCTTAGCGTCTCACAATGAGCAGTTCTTC. Amino acid sequence: CASSLASHNEQFF.

For the CDR3, the DNA is TGTGCCAGCAGCCCCATCAGTACGGGTGAGCAGTACTTC. This sequence encodes CASSPISTGEQYF. V is TRBV27 and J is TRBJ2-7, with no clear D. Trimming removed 6 bases from V and 7 bases from J, with 16 bases in between. Looked up from germline, CDR1 is MNHEY and CDR2 is SMNVEV (reference sequence). This CDR3 is built from 13 residues.

V is TRBV6-6 and J is TRBJ2-3; the D is unclear. The CDR3 has 12 amino acids. Germline CDR1 and CDR2: MNHNY and SVGAGI (reference sequence). V was cut by 5 bases and J by 10 bases, with 13 bases left in between. DNA for the CDR3: TGTGCCAGCAGTCCCGACTGGAACTCGCAGTATTTT. Encoded protein: CASSPDWNSQYF.